This is a list of T cell receptor beta chains from one sample in a study of cytomegalovirus exposure and HLA in healthy donors. The repertoire was sequenced with immunoSEQ multiplex PCR; TCRdb's copy has only in-frame clones and lacks some. The data hold roughly 160,000 clones, with 60% to 80% observed a single time. Sequenced: PBMCs. All receptors come from a woman aged 40 to 50 in good health and CMV-seropositive. Each CDR3 is given with its conserved first and last residue. The order of the fields is D gene, J gene, V gene, clone size, CDR3 protein, CDR3 DNA. A D gene is named only where the DNA matches it firmly. Clone sizes are given selectively: once, few, many, or a class where the clone is expanded.

TRBD1,TRBJ2-7,TRBV19,-,CASSDGPGQSYEQYF,TGTGCCAGTAGTGACGGGCCGGGACAGTCCTACGAGCAGTACTTC
-,TRBJ2-3,TRBV5-1,few,CASSFQGATDTQYF,TGCGCCAGCAGCTTCCAGGGTGCCACAGATACGCAGTATTTT
TRBD1,TRBJ1-2,TRBV30,-,CAWSLGQGYGYTF,TGTGCCTGGAGTCTCGGACAGGGCTATGGCTACACCTTC
-,TRBJ2-7,TRBV28,-,CASSLRRANYEQYF,TGTGCCAGCAGTTTAAGGAGGGCCAACTACGAGCAGTACTTC
TRBD2,TRBJ2-3,TRBV28,-,CASSLVALARLADTQYF,TGTGCCAGCAGTCTTGTCGCCCTGGCGAGACTAGCGGATACGCAGTATTTT
-,TRBJ2-7,TRBV27,-,CASSLRSAYEQYF,TGTGCCAGCAGTTTGCGGAGCGCCTACGAGCAGTACTTC
-,TRBJ1-2,TRBV19,few,CASSISSENYGYTF,TGTGCCAGTAGTATTAGCAGCGAAAACTATGGCTACACCTTC
TRBD1,TRBJ2-5,TRBV7-9,few,CTTRGQGAKEQYF,TGTACTACACGGGGACAGGGGGCGAAAGAGCAGTACTTC
TRBD2,TRBJ2-2,TRBV5-1,-,CASSLRTSGKGANTGELFF,TGCGCCAGCAGCTTGAGGACTAGCGGGAAAGGCGCAAACACCGGGGAGCTGTTTTTT
-,TRBJ2-3,TRBV4-1,once,CASSQVYTSTDTQYF,TGCGCCAGCAGCCAAGTGTATACTAGCACAGATACGCAGTATTTT
-,TRBJ1-5,TRBV6-5,-,CATAPGGGVNQPQHF,TGTGCCACCGCTCCGGGGGGAGGGGTCAATCAGCCCCAGCATTTT
TRBD2,TRBJ2-3,TRBV19,-,CASSPLAGAPDTQYF,TGTGCCAGTAGTCCGCTAGCGGGGGCCCCAGATACGCAGTATTTT
TRBD2,TRBJ2-3,TRBV7-9,-,CASSFSGTSTDTQYF,TGTGCCAGCAGCTTCAGCGGGACTAGCACAGATACGCAGTATTTT
TRBD2,TRBJ2-1,TRBV20-1,-,CSARGTSVQFF,TGCAGTGCTAGGGGTACTAGCGTGCAGTTCTTC
-,TRBJ2-1,TRBV5-1,few,CASSQDNKQFF,TGCGCCAGCAGCCAGGACAACAAGCAGTTCTTC
-,TRBJ1-1,TRBV27,few,CASSQQGYYGNTEAFF,TGTGCCAGCAGTCAACAGGGTTATTATGGGAACACTGAAGCTTTCTTT
-,TRBJ1-2,TRBV9,once,CASSVGGGLDYGYTF,TGTGCCAGCAGCGTAGGGGGGGGGCTGGACTATGGCTACACCTTC
-,TRBJ1-1,TRBV28,-,CASSLGGGGRDSEAFF,TGTGCCAGCAGTTTAGGGGGTGGAGGCCGGGACTCTGAAGCTTTCTTT
TRBD1,TRBJ1-1,TRBV5-1,-,CASSLGRQGARRTEAFF,TGCGCCAGCAGCTTGGGGAGACAGGGGGCGCGTCGGACTGAAGCTTTCTTT
-,TRBJ1-2,TRBV6-5,-,CASRQQNYGYTF,TGTGCCAGCAGACAACAAAACTATGGCTACACCTTC
-,TRBJ1-2,TRBV12-1,-,CASSADDVYWGRGYTF,TGTGCCAGCAGCGCCGACGATGTTTATTGGGGGCGAGGCTACACCTTC
-,TRBJ2-5,TRBV5-4,once,CASSSEPQETQYF,TGTGCCAGCAGCTCAGAACCTCAAGAGACCCAGTACTTC
-,TRBJ2-7,TRBV7-7,-,CASSPSAGPYEQYF,TGTGCTAGCAGCCCCTCAGCAGGCCCTTACGAGCAGTACTTC